These 26 T cell receptor beta chains came from one sample sequenced in a study of shared clonotypes between healthy human individuals. Only in-frame clones appear in the TCRdb table, and some are missing; sequencing was by immunoSEQ multiplex PCR. The table has around 2,000,000 clones, roughly 95% seen once. CD8 cells regarded as naive lacked CD45RO, were positively chosen for CCR7, and omitted terminally differentiated effector memory CD45RA+ cells. The sequencing sample was made of naive CD8+ T cells sorted from blood. All receptors come from a man aged 18-30 years in good health.

The chain is built from TRBV4-1 and TRBJ2-7; TRBD2 might be the D (6 bases). The CDR3 spans 14 residues. V lost 4 bases and J lost 5, with 15 bases in between. The germline V gene has CDR1 MGHRA and CDR2 YSYEKL. CDR3 residues: CASSPIERGNEQYF. Written as DNA, the CDR3 is TGCGCCAGCAGCCCAATAGAACGGGGGAACGAGCAGTACTTC.

This rearrangement joins TRBV5-4 to TRBJ1-1; 9 positions agree with TRBD1. V was clipped by 4 bases and J by 4 bases; unmatched bases: 17. In germline, CDR1 is SGHNT, CDR2 YYREEE (reference sequence). The CDR3 has 18 amino acids. In nucleotides, the CDR3 is TGTGCCAGCAGCCCCACCGGGACAGGGTCTGGTCTTGGCACTGAAGCTTTCTTT. This encodes CASSPTGTGSGLGTEAFF. Full variable domain (missing parts from reference TRBV5-4 and TRBJ1-1): ETGVTQSPTHLIKTRGQQVTLRCSSQSGHNTVSWYQQALGQGPQFIFQYYREEENGRGNFPPRFSGLQFPNYSSELNVNALELDDSALYLCASSPTGTGSGLGTEAFFGQGTRLTVV.

CDR3 loop: CASWKDLTDTQYF. The CDR3, as DNA: TGTGCCAGCTGGAAGGACCTCACAGATACGCAGTATTTT. V is TRBV27 and J is TRBJ2-3; D unclear. V shed 8 bases and J shed 2 bases, with 11 bases lying between them. The CDR3 length is 13 residues. Germline-derived CDR1 and CDR2 are MNHEY and SMNVEV (reference sequence).

The chain recombines TRBV5-6 with TRBJ2-7; D unclear. V was shortened by 6 bases and J by 6 bases, with 19 bases between the two germline ends. This CDR3 has 14 amino acids. The germline gives CDR1 SGHDT, CDR2 YYEEEE. CDR3: CASTPAVGSSEQYF. The CDR3 nucleotides read TGTGCCAGCACCCCGGCGGTTGGTTCTAGCGAGCAGTACTTC.

This rearrangement joins TRBV7-6 to TRBJ2-5; no reliable D call. Germline assignment: CDR1 SGHVS and CDR2 FNYEAQ. V gave up 2 bases and J gave up 2 bases, with 12 bases separating them. The CDR3 contains 15 residues. Here the CDR3 reads CASSLTSVFQETQYF. CDR3 in DNA: TGTGCCAGCAGCTTAACGTCGGTTTTTCAAGAGACCCAGTACTTC.

The chain joins TRBV19 to TRBJ2-1, with TRBD2 matching 10 bases. Germline lookup yields CDR1 LNHDA and CDR2 SQIVND (reference sequence). This CDR3 is built from 16 residues. Trimming took 6 bases from V and 4 from J; bases not matched to a gene: 9. The chain's CDR3 is CASRVAGGLSYNEQFF. The CDR3 DNA sequence: TGTGCCAGTAGGGTAGCGGGAGGTCTCTCGTACAATGAGCAGTTCTTC.

This chain links TRBV19 with TRBJ1-5; TRBD1 agrees at 11 bases. The CDR3 runs to 17 residues. V lost 5 bases, J lost 3 bases, and 9 bases stayed unmatched. Germline CDR1 is LNHDA and CDR2 is SQIVND (reference sequence). The CDR3 protein is CASSPGRTGGTNQPQHF. The CDR3 coding sequence is TGTGCCAGTAGTCCCGGTCGGACAGGGGGCACCAATCAGCCCCAGCATTTT.

The chain uses TRBV7-9 and TRBJ2-3; weak D call: TRBD1 (6 bases). This CDR3 has 16 amino acids. Deletions cut 4 bases from V and 0 bases from J, with 14 bases between. CDR1 is SEHNR, CDR2 FQNEAQ, per germline (reference sequence). CDR3 region: CASSYLQGPSTDTQYF. The CDR3 coding sequence is TGTGCCAGCAGCTACTTACAGGGCCCTAGCACAGATACGCAGTATTTT.

The CDR3 DNA reads as TGCGCCAGCAGCTTGGACCGATCTACCTACGAGCAGTACTTC. It codes for CASSLDRSTYEQYF. This chain joins TRBV5-1 and TRBJ2-7; no clear D. Trimming stripped 0 bases from V and 2 bases from J, with 9 bases between. The CDR3 is 14 amino acids. Germline V gene sequence: CDR1 SGHRS, CDR2 YFSETQ.

J is TRBJ2-1 and V is TRBV15; possible D gene TRBD2, 6 bases. The CDR3 is 16 residues long. Trimming shortened V by 4 bases and J by 0 bases, and 13 bases separated the two germline ends. CDR1 is LNHNV and CDR2 is YYDKDF in the germline V gene (reference sequence). CDR3 DNA sequence: TGTGCCACCAGCACCCCGCTTAGCGGCTCCTACAATGAGCAGTTCTTC. Its protein product is CATSTPLSGSYNEQFF.

The rearrangement uses TRBV4-1 and TRBJ1-6; D call uncertain. V lost 2 bases, J lost 7 bases, and 12 bases lay in between. Per the germline V gene, CDR1 is MGHRA and CDR2 is YSYEKL. The CDR3 sequence is 15 residues long. CDR3 sequence reads: CASSQSRGGNSPLHF. CDR3 nucleotides: TGCGCCAGCAGCCAAAGTCGAGGTGGCAATTCACCCCTCCACTTT.

The chain is built from TRBV7-8 and TRBJ2-1; unclear D gene. The V gene's germline CDR1 is SGHVS and CDR2 FQNEAQ. Trimming pared 5 bases from V and 9 bases from J, leaving 17 bases between. There are 14 residues in the CDR3. The DNA for the CDR3 is TGTGCCAGCAGCGCCCCTGAAGGTCCCAGTGAGCAGTTCTTC. Translating it yields CASSAPEGPSEQFF.

The J gene is TRBJ2-7, the V gene TRBV27; 7 positions match TRBD2. CDR3 size: 15 residues. The germline gives CDR1 MNHEY, CDR2 SMNVEV (reference sequence). V lost 8 bases to trimming and J lost 4 bases; unmatched junction nucleotides: 14. The DNA of the CDR3 is TGTGCCAGCCGCCTGGCCGGCACTAGCGTTTACGAGCAGTACTTC. Residues: CASRLAGTSVYEQYF.

The chain uses TRBV7-7 and TRBJ2-5, with 7 nucleotides matching TRBD2. This CDR3 comprises 14 residues. The germline V gene encodes CDR1 SSHAT and CDR2 FNYEAQ (reference sequence). This CDR3 is CASQGAGREETQYF. Here the CDR3 DNA reads TGTGCTAGTCAGGGAGCGGGGCGGGAAGAGACCCAGTACTTC.

V and J are TRBV6-4 and TRBJ2-1; D remains ambiguous. Germline assignment: CDR1 MRHNA and CDR2 SNTAGT. The CDR3 spans 16 residues. The V end lost 3 bases, the J end lost 2 bases, and 14 bases lay between the germline ends. CDR3 in amino acids: CASSESVGKTYNEQFF. The DNA of the CDR3 is TGTGCCAGCAGTGAGTCTGTGGGAAAAACCTACAATGAGCAGTTCTTC.

The rearrangement uses TRBV6-6 and TRBJ2-5, with 7 bases identical to TRBD2. V lost 1 base and J lost 1; bases outside the gene matches: 3. The CDR3 spans 15 residues. Germline CDR1 is MNHNY and CDR2 is SVGAGI (reference sequence). As DNA, the CDR3 is TGTGCCAGCAGTTACTTGGCGGGGGTCCAAGAGACCCAGTACTTC. Its translation: CASSYLAGVQETQYF.

The rearrangement uses TRBV11-2 and TRBJ2-3, with D uncertain. This CDR3 is 13 amino acids long. Germline CDR1 reads SGHAT; CDR2 reads FQNNGV. V was cut by 3 bases and J by 2 bases, with 6 bases left in between. In DNA form, the CDR3 reads TGTGCCAGCAGCTTTTGGGTCACAGATACGCAGTATTTT. Translation gives CASSFWVTDTQYF.

CDR3: CASSALRVNTGELFF. CDR3 DNA: TGTGCCAGCAGTGCCCTCAGGGTTAACACCGGGGAGCTGTTTTTT. V usage is TRBV6-1 and J usage is TRBJ2-2, with D possibly TRBD1 on 5 matching bases. The CDR3 length is 15 residues. V was pared by 4 bases and J by 2 bases, with 11 bases between. Germline loops: CDR1 MNHNS, CDR2 SASEGT.

As regards this clone: Other DNA sequences within the sample encode an identical CDR3. The rearrangement uses TRBV5-6 and TRBJ1-4; D is unresolved. Germline V gives CDR1 SGHDT, CDR2 YYEEEE. With 5 bases removed from V and 5 bases from J, the gap between germline ends came to 4 bases. This CDR3 is built from 11 residues. The CDR3 region has the DNA TGTGCCAGCAGTTCGAATGAAAAACTGTTTTTT. It translates to CASSSNEKLFF.

The chain recombines TRBV2 with TRBJ2-2; 10 positions match TRBD2. CDR3 length equals 17 residues. Germline lookup yields CDR1 SNHLY and CDR2 FYNNEI. Trimming took 1 base from V and 1 from J; bases not matched to a gene: 3. The DNA for the CDR3 is TGTGCCAGCAGTGAAGAATGGACTAGCGGGAACACCGGGGAGCTGTTTTTT. Residues: CASSEEWTSGNTGELFF. The full variable domain, with the rest looked up from reference TRBV2 and TRBJ2-2, is EPEVTQTPSHQVTQMGQEVILRCVPISNHLYFYWYRQILGQKVEFLVSFYNNEISEKSEIFDDQFSVERPDGSNFTLKIRSTKLEDSAMYFCASSEEWTSGNTGELFFGEGSRLTVL.

The gene calls are TRBV18 and TRBJ1-1; maybe TRBD1 (6 bases). Germline values: CDR1 KGHSH, CDR2 LQKENI. V shed 3 bases and J shed 5 bases, with 16 bases lying between them. The CDR3 totals 15 residues. Written as DNA, the CDR3 is TGTGCCAGCTCACCGAGTTGGGGGGGCACAACTGAAGCTTTCTTT. Amino acids: CASSPSWGGTTEAFF.

The rearrangement links TRBV7-2 to TRBJ1-2; no firm D call. V was clipped by 0 bases and J by 0 bases, with 11 bases between them. This CDR3 contains 16 residues. Per the germline V gene, CDR1 is SGHTA and CDR2 is FQGNSA. CDR3 protein: CASSLASDATNYGYTF. The CDR3 nucleotides read TGTGCCAGCAGCTTAGCCTCAGATGCGACTAACTATGGCTACACCTTC.

Turning to this clone: Other DNA sequences in the sample encode the same CDR3. The J gene is TRBJ2-3, the V gene TRBV28; D unclear. The CDR3 extends over 11 amino acids. Trimming took 2 bases from V and 5 from J, leaving 2 bases between them. The germline V gene encodes CDR1 MDHEN and CDR2 SYDVKM. In DNA form, the CDR3 reads TGTGCCAGCAGTTTAGGAGATACGCAGTATTTT. Translated: CASSLGDTQYF.

The CDR3 loop is CASSLEVTDTQYF. CDR3 coding DNA: TGTGCCAGCAGCTTAGAGGTCACAGATACGCAGTATTTT. This chain connects TRBV11-2 to TRBJ2-3; no clear D. This CDR3 is 13 amino acids long. The V gene lost 0 bases and the J gene lost 2 bases, with 3 bases spanning the gap. Germline CDR1 is SGHAT and CDR2 is FQNNGV.

The sample holds one count of this clone. The chain recombines TRBV7-3 with TRBJ2-7, with TRBD1 matching over 7 bases. The germline V gene encodes CDR1 SGHTA and CDR2 FQGTGA. The ends lost 2 bases at V and 4 bases at J; junction bases unmatched: 8. The CDR3 is made up of 15 amino acids. The CDR3 loop reads CASSLGPGGQYEQYF. In nucleotides, the CDR3 is TGTGCCAGCAGCTTAGGGCCAGGGGGACAGTACGAGCAGTACTTC.

This CDR3 is CASSFGLDSFYEQYF. Here the CDR3 DNA reads TGTGCCAGCAGCTTTGGATTAGATAGTTTCTACGAGCAGTACTTC. The chain employs TRBV11-2 and TRBJ2-7; the D is unclear. The CDR3 has 15 amino acids. Trimming took 3 bases from V and 3 from J, leaving 15 bases between them. The V gene's germline CDR1 is SGHAT and CDR2 FQNNGV.